This T cell receptor beta chain is drawn from a study of cytomegalovirus exposure and HLA in healthy donors. Whole-study results and caveats: Some highly shared sequence variants likely arose as a pipeline artifact. Several V segments, TRBV6-2 and TRBV6-3 among them, could not be told apart and were dropped. Looking again later, the authors saw that most CMV-associated TCR beta chains seemed HLA-restricted. Listed as cytomegalovirus-associated were 150 to 200 TCR beta chains.

The PCR used 60 Vbeta and 13 Jbeta primers. Repertoires were generated with immunoSEQ multiplex PCR, while TCRdb's copy carries only in-frame clones and drops some. The table includes 100,000 to 150,000 clones, roughly 80% detected once. Concerning this clone: Its antigen remains unidentified.

This CDR3 is built from 15 residues. Germline CDR1 is SGHTA and CDR2 is FQGNSA. Unmatched junction bases numbered 9, after V lost 4 bases and J lost 3 bases. Material for sequencing was PBMCs. The TCR sequence derives from a man aged 30-40 years in good health and CMV-seronegative. The chain uses TRBV7-2 and TRBJ2-7; TRBD2 agrees at 7 bases. CDR3 region: CASSSRGYPLYEQYF. Written as DNA, the CDR3 is TGTGCCAGCAGCTCGCGGGGGTACCCCCTCTACGAGCAGTACTTC.